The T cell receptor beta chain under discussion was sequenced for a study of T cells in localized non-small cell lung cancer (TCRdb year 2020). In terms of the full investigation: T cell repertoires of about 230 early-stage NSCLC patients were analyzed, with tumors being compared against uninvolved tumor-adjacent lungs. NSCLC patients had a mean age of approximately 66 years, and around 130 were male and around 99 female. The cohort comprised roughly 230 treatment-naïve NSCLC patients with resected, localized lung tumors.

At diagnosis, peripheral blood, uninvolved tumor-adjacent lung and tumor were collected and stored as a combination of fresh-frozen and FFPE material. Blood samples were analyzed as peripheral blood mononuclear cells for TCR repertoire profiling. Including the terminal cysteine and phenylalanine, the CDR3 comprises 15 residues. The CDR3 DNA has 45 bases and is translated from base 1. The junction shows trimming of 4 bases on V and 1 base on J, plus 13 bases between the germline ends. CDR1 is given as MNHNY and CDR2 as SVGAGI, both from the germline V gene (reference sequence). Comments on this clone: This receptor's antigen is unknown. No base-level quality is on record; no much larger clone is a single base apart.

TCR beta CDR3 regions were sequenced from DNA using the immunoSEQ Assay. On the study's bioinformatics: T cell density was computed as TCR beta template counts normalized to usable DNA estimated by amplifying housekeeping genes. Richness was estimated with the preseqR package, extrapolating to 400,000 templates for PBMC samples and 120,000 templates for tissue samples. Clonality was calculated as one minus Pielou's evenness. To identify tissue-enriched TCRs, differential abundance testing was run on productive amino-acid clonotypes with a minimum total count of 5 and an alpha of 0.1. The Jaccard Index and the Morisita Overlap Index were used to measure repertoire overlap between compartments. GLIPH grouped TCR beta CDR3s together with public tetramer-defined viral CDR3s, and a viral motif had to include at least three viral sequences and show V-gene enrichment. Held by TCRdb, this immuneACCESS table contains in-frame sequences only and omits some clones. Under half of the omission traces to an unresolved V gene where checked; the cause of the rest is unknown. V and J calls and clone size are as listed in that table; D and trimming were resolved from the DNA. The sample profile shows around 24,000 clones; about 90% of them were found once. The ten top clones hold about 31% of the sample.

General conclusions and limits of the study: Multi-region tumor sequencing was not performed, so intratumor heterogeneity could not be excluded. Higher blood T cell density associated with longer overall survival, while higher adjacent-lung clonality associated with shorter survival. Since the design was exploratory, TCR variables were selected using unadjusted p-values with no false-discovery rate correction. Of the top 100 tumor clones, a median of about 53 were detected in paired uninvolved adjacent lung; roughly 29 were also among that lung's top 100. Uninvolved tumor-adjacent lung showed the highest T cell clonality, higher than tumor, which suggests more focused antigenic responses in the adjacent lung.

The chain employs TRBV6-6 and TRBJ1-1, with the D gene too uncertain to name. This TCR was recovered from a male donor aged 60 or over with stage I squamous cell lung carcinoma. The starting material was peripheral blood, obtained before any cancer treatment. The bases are TGTGCCAGCAGTTCCGTCTCAGATTGGAACACTGAAGCTTTCTTT. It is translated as CASSSVSDWNTEAFF.